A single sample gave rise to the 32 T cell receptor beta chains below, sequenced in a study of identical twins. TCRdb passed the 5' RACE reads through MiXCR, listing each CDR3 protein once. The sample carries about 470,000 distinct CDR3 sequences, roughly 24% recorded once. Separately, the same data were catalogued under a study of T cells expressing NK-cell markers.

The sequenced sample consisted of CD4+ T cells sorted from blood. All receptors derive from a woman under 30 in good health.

The CDR3 spells CSAREGGPQGPLHF. The DNA of the CDR3 is TGCAGTGCTAGAGAGGGGGGACCTCAAGGACCCCTCCACTTT. The rearrangement joins TRBV20-1 to TRBJ1-6, with D tentatively TRBD1 (5 bases). Germline-derived CDR1 and CDR2 are DFQATT and SNEGSKA (reference sequence). V lost 0 bases and J 12 bases, leaving 15 bases between the germline ends. CDR3 size: 14 residues.

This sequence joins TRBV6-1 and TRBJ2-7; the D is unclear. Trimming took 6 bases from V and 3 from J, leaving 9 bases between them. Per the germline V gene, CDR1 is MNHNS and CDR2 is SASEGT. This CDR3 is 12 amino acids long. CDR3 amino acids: CASRETVYEQYF. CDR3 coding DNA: TGTGCCAGCAGGGAAACAGTCTACGAGCAGTACTTC.

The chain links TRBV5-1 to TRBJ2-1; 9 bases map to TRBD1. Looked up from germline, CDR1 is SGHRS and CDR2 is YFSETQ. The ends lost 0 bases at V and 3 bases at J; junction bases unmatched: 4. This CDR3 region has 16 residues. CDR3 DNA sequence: TGCGCCAGCAGCTTGGGTGGACAGGGGATCTACAATGAGCAGTTCTTC. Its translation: CASSLGGQGIYNEQFF.

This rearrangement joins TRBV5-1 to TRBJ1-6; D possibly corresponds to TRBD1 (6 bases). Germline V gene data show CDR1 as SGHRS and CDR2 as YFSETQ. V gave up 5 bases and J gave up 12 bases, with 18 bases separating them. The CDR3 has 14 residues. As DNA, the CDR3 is TGCGCCAGCAGAGAGGGGGGACCCTTTCAACCCCTCCACTTT. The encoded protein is CASREGGPFQPLHF.

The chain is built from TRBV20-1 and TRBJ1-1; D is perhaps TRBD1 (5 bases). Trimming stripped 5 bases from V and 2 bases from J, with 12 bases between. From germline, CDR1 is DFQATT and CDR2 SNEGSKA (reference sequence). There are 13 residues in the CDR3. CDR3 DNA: TGCAGTGCTTACAGGAACGGTAACACTGAAGCTTTCTTT. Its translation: CSAYRNGNTEAFF.

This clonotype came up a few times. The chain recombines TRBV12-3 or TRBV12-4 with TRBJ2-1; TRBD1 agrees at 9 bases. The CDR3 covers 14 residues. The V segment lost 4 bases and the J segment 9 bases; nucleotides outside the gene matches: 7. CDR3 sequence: CASSSGTGRSEQFF. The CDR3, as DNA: TGTGCCAGCAGTTCCGGGACAGGGAGGAGTGAGCAGTTCTTC.

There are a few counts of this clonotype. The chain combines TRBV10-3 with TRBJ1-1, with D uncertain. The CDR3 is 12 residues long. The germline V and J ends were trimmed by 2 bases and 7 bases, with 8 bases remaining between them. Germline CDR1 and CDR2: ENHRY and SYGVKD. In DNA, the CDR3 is TGTGCCATCAGTGAGATCCTAGGTGAAGCTTTCTTT. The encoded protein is CAISEILGEAFF.

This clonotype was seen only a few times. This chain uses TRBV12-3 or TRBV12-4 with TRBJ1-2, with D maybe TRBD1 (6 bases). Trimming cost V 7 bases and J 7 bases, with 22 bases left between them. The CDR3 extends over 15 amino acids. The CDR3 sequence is CASTAGDRRGSGYTF. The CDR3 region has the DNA TGTGCCAGCACTGCGGGAGACCGGAGGGGGAGTGGCTACACCTTC.

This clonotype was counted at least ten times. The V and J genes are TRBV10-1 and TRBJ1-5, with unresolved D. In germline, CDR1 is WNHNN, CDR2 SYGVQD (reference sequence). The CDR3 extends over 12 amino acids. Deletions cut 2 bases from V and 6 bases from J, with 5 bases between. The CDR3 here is CASSEPGQPQHF. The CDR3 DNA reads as TGCGCCAGCAGTGAGCCCGGTCAGCCCCAGCATTTT.

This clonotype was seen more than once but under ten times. The CDR3 DNA reads TGCAGTGCTAGACCCACGGCAGGAAACACTGAAGCTTTCTTT. Encoded protein: CSARPTAGNTEAFF. V gene TRBV20-1 combines with J gene TRBJ1-1; no definite D call. V was cut by 2 bases and J by 2 bases, with 12 bases left in between. The germline gives CDR1 DFQATT, CDR2 SNEGSKA (reference sequence). The CDR3 length is 14 residues.

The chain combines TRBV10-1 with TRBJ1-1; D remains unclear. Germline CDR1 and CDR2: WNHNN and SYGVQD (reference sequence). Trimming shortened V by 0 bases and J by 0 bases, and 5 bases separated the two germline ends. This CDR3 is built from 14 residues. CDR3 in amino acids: CASSESPLNTEAFF. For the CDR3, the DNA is TGCGCCAGCAGTGAGTCACCACTGAACACTGAAGCTTTCTTT.

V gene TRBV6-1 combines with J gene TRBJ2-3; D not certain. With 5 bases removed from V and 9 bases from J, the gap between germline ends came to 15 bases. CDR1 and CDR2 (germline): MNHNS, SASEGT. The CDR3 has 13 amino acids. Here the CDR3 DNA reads TGTGCCAGCAGTCGGCAGGTGGGAAGGACGCAGTATTTT. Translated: CASSRQVGRTQYF.

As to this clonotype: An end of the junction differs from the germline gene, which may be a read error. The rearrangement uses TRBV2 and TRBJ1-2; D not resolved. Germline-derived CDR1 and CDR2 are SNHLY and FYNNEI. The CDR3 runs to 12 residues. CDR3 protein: CASSQQDYGDTF. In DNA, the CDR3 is TGTGCCAGCAGTCAACAAGACTATGGCGACACCTTC.

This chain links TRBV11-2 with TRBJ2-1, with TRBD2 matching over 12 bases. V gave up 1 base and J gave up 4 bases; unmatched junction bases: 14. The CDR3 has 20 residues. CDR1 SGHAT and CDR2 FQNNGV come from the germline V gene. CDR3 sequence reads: CASSLGTKGLGLAGYNEQFF. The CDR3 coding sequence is TGTGCCAGCAGCTTAGGAACCAAGGGTCTAGGACTAGCGGGGTACAATGAGCAGTTCTTC. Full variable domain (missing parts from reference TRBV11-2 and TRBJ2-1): EAGVAQSPRYKIIEKRQSVAFWCNPISGHATLYWYQQILGQGPKLLIQFQNNGVVDDSQLPKDRFSAERLKGVDSTLKIQPAKLEDSAVYLCASSLGTKGLGLAGYNEQFFGPGTRLTVL.

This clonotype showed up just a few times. The CDR3 region has the DNA TGCAGCGCCGACCCGGGGCAAGGGGGCGAGCAGTACTTC. It yields the protein CSADPGQGGEQYF. The chain has TRBV29-1 and TRBJ2-7; maybe TRBD1 (6 bases). The germline gives CDR1 SQVTM, CDR2 ANQGSEA. This CDR3 contains 13 residues. Trimming left V 7 bases short and J 6 bases short, with 19 bases between.

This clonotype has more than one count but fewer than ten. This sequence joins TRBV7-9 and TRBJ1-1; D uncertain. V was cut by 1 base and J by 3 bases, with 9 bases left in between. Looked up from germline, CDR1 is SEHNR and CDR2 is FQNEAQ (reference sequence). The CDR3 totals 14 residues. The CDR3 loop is CASSLGVLDTEAFF. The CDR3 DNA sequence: TGTGCCAGCAGCTTAGGGGTTTTGGACACTGAAGCTTTCTTT.

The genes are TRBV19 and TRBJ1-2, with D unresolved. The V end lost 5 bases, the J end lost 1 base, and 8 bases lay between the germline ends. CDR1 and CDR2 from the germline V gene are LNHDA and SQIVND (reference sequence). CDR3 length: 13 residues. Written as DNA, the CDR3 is TGTGCCAGTAGTCCCCGACGTAACTATGGCTACACCTTC. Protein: CASSPRRNYGYTF.

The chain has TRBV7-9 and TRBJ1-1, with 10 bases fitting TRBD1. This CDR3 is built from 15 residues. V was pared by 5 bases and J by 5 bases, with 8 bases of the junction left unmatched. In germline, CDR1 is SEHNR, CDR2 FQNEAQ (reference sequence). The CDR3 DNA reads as TGTGCCAGCAGCATCCGGGACAGGGGCCAGACTGAAGCTTTCTTT. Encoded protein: CASSIRDRGQTEAFF.

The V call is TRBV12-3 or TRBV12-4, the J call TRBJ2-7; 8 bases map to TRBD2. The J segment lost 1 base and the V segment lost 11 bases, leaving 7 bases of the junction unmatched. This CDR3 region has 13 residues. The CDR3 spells CASGERGSYEQYF. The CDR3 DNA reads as TGTGCCTCTGGCGAGCGGGGGTCCTACGAGCAGTACTTC.

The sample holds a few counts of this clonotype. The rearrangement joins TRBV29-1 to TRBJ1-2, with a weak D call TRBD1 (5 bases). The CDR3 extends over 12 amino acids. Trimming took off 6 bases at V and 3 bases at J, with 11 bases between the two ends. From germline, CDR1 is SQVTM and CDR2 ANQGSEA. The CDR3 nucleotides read TGCAGCGTCCTGCCGGGGGACTATGGCTACACCTTC. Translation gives CSVLPGDYGYTF.

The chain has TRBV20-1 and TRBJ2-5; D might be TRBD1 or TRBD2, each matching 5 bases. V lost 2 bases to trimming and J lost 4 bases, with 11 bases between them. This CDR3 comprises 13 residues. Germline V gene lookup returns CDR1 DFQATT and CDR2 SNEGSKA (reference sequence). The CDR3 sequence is CSARRGYGETQYF. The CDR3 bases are TGCAGTGCTAGACGGGGCTACGGAGAGACCCAGTACTTC.

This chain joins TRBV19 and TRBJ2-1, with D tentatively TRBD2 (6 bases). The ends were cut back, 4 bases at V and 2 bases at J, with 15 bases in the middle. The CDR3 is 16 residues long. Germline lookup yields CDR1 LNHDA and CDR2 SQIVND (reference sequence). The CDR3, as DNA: TGTGCCAGTAGTAGGAGTACAGGCGGGACCTACAATGAGCAGTTCTTC. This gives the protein CASSRSTGGTYNEQFF.

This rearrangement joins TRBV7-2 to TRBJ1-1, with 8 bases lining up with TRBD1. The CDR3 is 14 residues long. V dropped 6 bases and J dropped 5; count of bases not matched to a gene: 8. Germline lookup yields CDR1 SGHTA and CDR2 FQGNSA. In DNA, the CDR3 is TGTGCCAGCAGGTCAGACAGGGGAATTACTGAAGCTTTCTTT. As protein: CASRSDRGITEAFF. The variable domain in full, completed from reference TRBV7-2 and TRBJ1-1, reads GAGVSQSPSNKVTEKGKDVELRCDPISGHTALYWYRQSLGQGLEFLIYFQGNSAPDKSGLPSDRFSAERTGGSVSTLTIQRTQQEDSAVYLCASRSDRGITEAFFGQGTRLTVV.

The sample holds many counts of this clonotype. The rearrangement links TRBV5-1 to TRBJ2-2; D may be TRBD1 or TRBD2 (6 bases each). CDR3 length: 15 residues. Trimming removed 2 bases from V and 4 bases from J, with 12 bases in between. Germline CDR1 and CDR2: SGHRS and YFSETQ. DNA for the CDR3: TGCGCCAGCAGCTTAGGAGGAGGGGGCACCGGGGAGCTGTTTTTT. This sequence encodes CASSLGGGGTGELFF.

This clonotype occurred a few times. The CDR3 DNA is TGTGCCAGCAGCTTCGTAACATCTATGGGGGATACGCAGTATTTT. Its protein product is CASSFVTSMGDTQYF. The chain combines TRBV7-2 with TRBJ2-3; unclear D gene. The CDR3 spans 15 residues. Trimming pared 3 bases from V and 6 bases from J, leaving 16 bases between. Germline lookup yields CDR1 SGHTA and CDR2 FQGNSA.

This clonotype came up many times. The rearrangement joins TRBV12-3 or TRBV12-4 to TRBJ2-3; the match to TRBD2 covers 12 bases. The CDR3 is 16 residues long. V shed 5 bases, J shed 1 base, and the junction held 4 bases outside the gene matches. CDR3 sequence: CASSPRLAGGTDTQYF. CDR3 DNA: TGTGCCAGCAGTCCACGACTAGCGGGAGGCACAGATACGCAGTATTTT.

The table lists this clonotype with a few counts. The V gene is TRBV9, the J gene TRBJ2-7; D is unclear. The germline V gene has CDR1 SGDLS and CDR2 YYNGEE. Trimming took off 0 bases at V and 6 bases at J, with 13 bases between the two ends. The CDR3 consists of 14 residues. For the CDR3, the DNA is TGTGCCAGCAGCGTAGGGCTAGTGCCGCGCGAGCAGTACTTC. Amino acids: CASSVGLVPREQYF. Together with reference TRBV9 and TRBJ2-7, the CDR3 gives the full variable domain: DSGVTQTPKHLITATGQRVTLRCSPRSGDLSVYWYQQSLDQGLQFLIQYYNGEERAKGNILERFSAQQFPDLHSELNLSSLELGDSALYFCASSVGLVPREQYFGPGTRLTVT.

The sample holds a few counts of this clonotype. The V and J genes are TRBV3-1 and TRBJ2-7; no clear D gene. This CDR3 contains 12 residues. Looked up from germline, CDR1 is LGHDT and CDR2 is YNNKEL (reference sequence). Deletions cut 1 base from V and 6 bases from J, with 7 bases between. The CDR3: CASSQAVGEQYF. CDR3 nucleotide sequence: TGTGCCAGCAGCCAAGCCGTCGGCGAGCAGTACTTC.

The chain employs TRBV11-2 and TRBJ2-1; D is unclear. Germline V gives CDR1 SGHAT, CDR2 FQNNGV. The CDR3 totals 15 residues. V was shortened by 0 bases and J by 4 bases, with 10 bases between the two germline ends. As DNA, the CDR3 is TGTGCCAGCAGCTTAGAGAGGCAGGCTTACAATGAGCAGTTCTTC. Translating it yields CASSLERQAYNEQFF.

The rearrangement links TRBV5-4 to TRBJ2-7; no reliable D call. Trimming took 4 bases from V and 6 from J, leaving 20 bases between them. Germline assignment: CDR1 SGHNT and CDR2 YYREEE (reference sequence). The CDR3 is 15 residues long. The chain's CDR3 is CASSRTRQDPSEQYF. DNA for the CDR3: TGTGCCAGCAGCCGAACTCGCCAGGACCCCTCCGAGCAGTACTTC.

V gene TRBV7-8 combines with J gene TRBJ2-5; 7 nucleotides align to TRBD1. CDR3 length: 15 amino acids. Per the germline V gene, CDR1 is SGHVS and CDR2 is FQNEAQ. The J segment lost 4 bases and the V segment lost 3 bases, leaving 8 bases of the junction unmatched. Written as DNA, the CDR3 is TGTGCCAGCAGCTTTGACAGGGTGGGTCGAGAGACCCAGTACTTC. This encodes CASSFDRVGRETQYF.

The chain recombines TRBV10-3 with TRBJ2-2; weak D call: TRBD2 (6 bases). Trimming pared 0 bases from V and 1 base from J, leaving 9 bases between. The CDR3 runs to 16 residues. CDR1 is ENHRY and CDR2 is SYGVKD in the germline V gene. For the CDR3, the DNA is TGTGCCATCAGTGAGTCGGCGGGGCTGAACACCGGGGAGCTGTTTTTT. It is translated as CAISESAGLNTGELFF.